Detailed here is one TCR beta chain. Its cognate antigen is unknown. CDR3 length equals 16 residues. Germline trimming cut 4 bases from V and 3 bases from J; bases unmatched to any gene: 9. Germline V lookup: CDR1 SGHNT, CDR2 YYREEE (reference sequence). This record belongs to a study of T-cell memory formation after mild COVID-19. On the study more broadly: There were largely donor-specific TCR clusters.

Constant-segment-primed 5'RACE gave TCR alpha and TCR beta cDNA libraries with sample barcodes and UMIs. In TCRdb, the 5' RACE reads were re-called with MiXCR into one record per CDR3 protein. The profile shows 340,000 or so distinct CDR3 sequences, approximately 12% of them singletons. General study findings and limits: A subset of responding clones appeared in pre-infection memory, suggesting cross-reactive memory joined. Clones which contracted sat mainly in CM and EM if CD4+, and in EMRA if CD8+.

Input material: PBMCs or a T cell subset sorted from them (not recorded which). This TCR was sampled from a man between 18 and 29 years old who had mild COVID-19 (a few samples of this study predate the infection). Cell type and time point are not known. The chain links TRBV5-4 to TRBJ1-3; 8 bases line up with TRBD1. The CDR3 sequence: CASSPGGPNYGNTIYF. The CDR3 nucleotides read TGTGCCAGCAGCCCAGGGGGCCCAAACTATGGAAACACCATATATTTT. The whole variable domain, remainder taken from reference TRBV5-4 and TRBJ1-3, is ETGVTQSPTHLIKTRGQQVTLRCSSQSGHNTVSWYQQALGQGPQFIFQYYREEENGRGNFPPRFSGLQFPNYSSELNVNALELDDSALYLCASSPGGPNYGNTIYFGEGSWLTVV.